This T cell receptor (beta chain) was sequenced for a study of T cell changes during pregnancy in multiple sclerosis. Repertoires were generated with immunoSEQ multiplex PCR, while TCRdb's copy carries only in-frame clones and drops some. The sample holds tens of thousands of clones; 80% to 90% are singletons and the top ten take roughly 4.9%. J was trimmed by 0 bases and V by 2 bases; bases with no gene match: 2. This CDR3 contains 16 residues. Germline V gene sequence: CDR1 SGHNT, CDR2 YYREEE (reference sequence). The sequences come from peripheral blood, collected in the first trimester of pregnancy. The rearrangement uses TRBV5-4 and TRBJ2-1, with 10 bases aligning to TRBD2. This sequence was found in a female donor in good health, enrolled as a control in a pregnancy study. The CDR3 bases are TGTGCCAGCAGCTTTGGACTAGCGGCCTCCTACAATGAGCAGTTCTTC. Protein sequence: CASSFGLAASYNEQFF.